This T cell receptor (beta chain) emerged from a study of blood T cell repertoires in COVID-19. In the study's own analysis: Scientists estimated how many nucleated cells there were by amplifying reference gene primers. Profiled with immunoSEQ multiplex PCR; TCRdb holds only in-frame clones, not every one. The V and J calls and clone size come from that table; D and trimming were worked out from the DNA. The profile shows about 120,000 clones, more than 75% of them singletons. V lost 3 bases to trimming and J lost 6 bases, with 12 bases between them. CDR1 MNHNY and CDR2 SVGAGI come from the germline V gene (reference sequence). The length of the CDR3 is 13 residues. This clone was seen just once.

Sequencing was performed on peripheral blood. This chain links TRBV6-6 with TRBJ2-7; D remains ambiguous. The sequence came from a human donor in a cohort sampled during active COVID-19. The DNA of the CDR3 is TGTGCCAGCAGTTATCAGGTGGAAGGCGAGCAGTACTTC. It codes for CASSYQVEGEQYF.